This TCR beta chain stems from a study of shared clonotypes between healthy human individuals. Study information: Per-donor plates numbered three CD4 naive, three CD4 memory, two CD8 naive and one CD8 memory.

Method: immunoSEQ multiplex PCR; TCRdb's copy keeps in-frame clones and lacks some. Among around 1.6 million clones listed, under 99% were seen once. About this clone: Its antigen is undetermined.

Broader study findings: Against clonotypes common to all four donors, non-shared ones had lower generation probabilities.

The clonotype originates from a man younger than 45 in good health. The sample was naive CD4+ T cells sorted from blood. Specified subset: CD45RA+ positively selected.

The CDR3 DNA follows: TGTGCCAGTAGCCCGCCCCCGGGTATCTATGAGCAGTTCTTC. Translating it yields CASSPPPGIYEQFF. The rearrangement joins TRBV19 to TRBJ2-1, with no clear D. Germline V gene sequence: CDR1 LNHDA, CDR2 SQIVND (reference sequence). This CDR3 spans 14 amino acids. Trimming left V 6 bases short and J 8 bases short, with 17 bases between.